This record concerns one T cell receptor beta chain sequence. The clone's antigen remains unknown. No base quality values were provided; no much bigger clone lies one nucleotide off. This record comes from a study of OX40 agonist ivuxolimab in advanced cancers. Concerning the study at large: Ivuxolimab was a fully human IgG2 agonistic monoclonal antibody targeting the costimulatory receptor OX40 (CD134). Intravenous ivuxolimab was administered to patients every 2 weeks at six dose levels: 0.01, 0.1, 0.3, 1.5, 3 and 10 mg/kg. Of the 50 to 55 dose-escalation patients, hepatocellular carcinoma was present in about 20, melanoma in some 15, renal cell carcinoma in 9 and head and neck cancer in 9. In the dose-escalation cohort, around 80% of patients were male, and the mean age was around 65 years with a range of roughly 20 to 85. Prior anti-PD-1, anti-PD-L1 or anti-CTLA-4 therapy was permitted, and checkpoint inhibitors had been received by about two fifths of dose-escalation patients. Partial responses occurred in three dose-escalation patients, of whom one had hepatocellular carcinoma and two had cutaneous melanoma. Peripheral TCRbeta sequencing was intended to test whether TCR sequence diversity was altered and clonal T-cell expansion was caused by ivuxolimab. The paper covers the monotherapy dose-escalation part of the phase I ivuxolimab trial, which included N of about 51 patients.

General conclusions and limits of the study: At doses from 0.1 to 3.0 mg/kg, clonal expansion was seen in both CD4+ and CD8+ blood T cells between baseline and week 6. In the 0.1-3.0 mg/kg groups, partial responders had among the lowest normalized peripheral clonal expansion, particularly in CD8+ T cells. Which antigens the clonally expanded peripheral T cells were specific for was not determined. Low levels of normalized T-cell clonal expansion were also seen in some patients who did not respond. After ivuxolimab, more expanded clones were found on average in CD8+ T cells than in CD4+ T cells.

Genomic DNA was isolated from the sorted cells so that the TCRbeta CDR3 region could be sequenced. The immunoSEQ Assay was used for sequencing of TCRbeta CDR3 regions. TCRdb took over this immuneACCESS table, retaining in-frame rearrangements with V and J assigned. Such tables are incomplete; in checked studies, under half of the missing clones stem from an unresolved V gene, and the remainder is unexplained. The sample yields roughly 42,000 clones; more than 75% were counted once. Of the sample, 15% is held by the ten largest clones. The germline ends are 9 bases apart after V is trimmed by 1 base and J by 5 bases. From the cysteine through the phenylalanine, the CDR3 covers 13 amino acids. CDR3 DNA is the only sequence kept; it has 39 bases, read in frame from the first base. The germline V gene (reference sequence) specifies SGHKS as CDR1 and YYEKEE as CDR2. The trial excluded patients who had a history of autoimmune disease or were on systemic immunosuppression. Peripheral blood for TCR sequencing was collected from all dose cohorts at baseline, on cycle 4 day 1, and on cycle 7 day 1. The samples were taken from a phase I, first-in-human, multicenter, open-label dose-escalation trial of ivuxolimab. Adults with locally advanced or metastatic head and neck squamous cell, hepatocellular, melanoma or renal cell carcinoma were enrolled in the trial. Before TCR sequencing, CD4+ and CD8+ T cells were separately sorted from peripheral blood.

Here the sequenced sample was CD4+ or CD8+ T cells sorted from blood, taken in a trial of the OX40 agonist ivuxolimab. The clonotype comes from an adult with an advanced solid tumor such as melanoma, head and neck, liver or kidney cancer. The V gene is TRBV5-5 and the J gene is TRBJ1-1, with the D gene call left open. CDR3 reads: CASSLIRETEAFF. The sequenced DNA is TGTGCCAGCAGCTTGATTCGGGAAACTGAAGCTTTCTTT.